This TCR beta chain originates from a study of shared clonotypes between healthy human individuals (dated by TCRdb to about 2020). Concerning the study at large: The cohort comprised two women and a few men aged 18 to 49 years. For each donor, CD4 naive and CD4 memory were each given three plates, CD8 naive was given two plates, and CD8 memory was given one plate. To estimate repertoire size and how much clonotype sharing occurs between individuals, the study deeply sequenced the blood TCR repertoires of roughly 5 healthy adults. Different laboratories and diverse techniques were used to prepare libraries and sequence TCR repertoires, to increase sequencing depth and limit assay-specific biases. Between about 0.85 and 10 billion PBMCs per donor were obtained by leukapheresis. Overall results and qualifications from the work: About 4.5% of naive CD4, 3% to 3.5% of naive CD8, approximately 2.2% of memory CD4, and approximately 0.4% of memory CD8 clonotypes were shared across a few donors. Naive subsets generally had larger estimated clonotype richness than memory subsets. Sampling was restricted to blood, and TCR repertoires in tissues likely differ from the TCR repertoires found in blood. Incomplete sequencing was indicated by rarefaction of sorted-subset datasets, despite the large sequencing depth. Compared with non-shared clonotypes, clonotypes shared by all four sorted-subset donors had higher generation probabilities. Based on pairwise subsampling, the degree of clonotype sharing among donors was expected to be affected by sequencing depth. Because the study included only a small number of donors, the genetic and exposure-history diversity represented was limited.

Of note for this clone: The specificity of this receptor is unknown. No per-base quality is available; no much larger clone lies one base away. This sample also contains other DNA sequences that code for the same CDR3.

Counted from cysteine to phenylalanine, this CDR3 has 12 amino acids. The retained sequence is limited to the CDR3, 36 bases, with the frame set at the first base. Reading the germline V gene (reference sequence) gives CDR1 SEHNR and CDR2 FQNEAQ. The trim is 8 bases for V and 0 bases for J, with a gap of 7 bases between the germline ends. CD8 naive samples were CD45RO-negative cells positively selected for CCR7, giving a CD45RA+CCR7+ population that excluded TemRA cells. Donors were healthy HIV-negative adults with no recently reported acute infections or vaccinations. Every donor was a Caucasian adult living in Nashville, Tennessee, USA. After blood collection by leukapheresis, PBMCs were isolated using Ficoll-Histopaque density gradient centrifugation and then cryopreserved in the vapor phase of liquid nitrogen. Analytical flow cytometry was used to check the purity and quantity of each magnetically sorted T cell population. Each sorted fraction had its genomic DNA isolated and then quantified by UV absorbance on a Nanodrop 2000c.

TCR CDR3 regions were amplified from genomic DNA by multiplex PCR using the deep immunoSEQ assay. Extracted genomic DNA from each cell subset was spread evenly across all wells of several immunoSEQ 96-well plates, with each plate serving as a replicate. For sorted subsets, each replicate PCR was loaded with 200 ng genomic DNA, equivalent to 30,000 to 35,000 T cell genomes. Purified libraries were measured with a Qubit 3.0 fluorometer, size-checked on a Bioanalyzer 2100, and measured again with the KAPA Library Quantification kit. Every immunoSEQ 96-well plate was sequenced on a separate single-read 150-cycle Illumina NextSeq 550 flow cell. Processing in the source paper ran as follows. Because the immunoSEQ output held only junctional sequences and lacked quality scores, the filtering could not match the filtering applied to full-length reads. Sequences were annotated with PyIR, a Python wrapper for IgBLAST v1.9, and V/J genes and CDR3 were assigned using IMGT germline references. Reads were removed for weak V/J assignments (E-value above 1e-6), missing CDR3, stop codons, out-of-frame junctions, or ambiguous translated residues. V3J clonotypes were defined as sequences sharing the same inferred V gene, J gene, and CDR3 amino acid sequence. The percentage overlap between two repertoires was calculated by dividing the number of shared unique clonotypes by the size of the smaller repertoire. RTK rarefaction, the Chao1 estimator, and Recon v2.1 estimates of unobserved clonotypes were used to assess repertoire richness. OLGA was used to compute generation probabilities for all TCRbeta clonotypes that the gDNA method yielded from a handful of donors. Not all clones reach the TCRdb copy of this immuneACCESS table, which keeps in-frame sequences only. Checked studies attribute under half of the gap to unresolved V genes and leave the rest unexplained. The V and J calls and clone size were taken over from that table, and D and trimming were inferred from the DNA. The sample includes around 2.1 million clones, with 85% to 95% observed a single time. The ten largest account for approximately 1.7% of the sample.

Recombination connected TRBV7-9 to TRBJ1-1; too little of a D gene remains to name it. This clonotype was obtained from a man between 18 and 29 years old in good health. Some clones in this sample may be carry-over from other donors' samples. Specimen: naive CD8+ T cells from PBMCs. The cell subset or site label here, explained by the study, means: CD45RA+CCR7+. The bases read TGTGCCAGCGGACTAATGAACACTGAAGCTTTCTTT. Its translation reads: CASGLMNTEAFF. Joined to the reference TRBV7-9 and TRBJ1-1 proteins, this CDR3 gives the full variable domain: DTGVSQNPRHKITKRGQNVTFRCDPISEHNRLYWYRQTLGQGPEFLTYFQNEAQLEKSRLLSDRFSAERPKGSFSTLEIQRTEQGDSAMYLCASGLMNTEAFFGQGTRLTVV.